This TCR beta chain came from a study of blood T cells in healthy people across ages. Each donor was a healthy Caucasian individual from Russia, aged roughly 6 to 90. Collection of 9.5 to 10 milliliters of peripheral blood was performed for each donor. Whenever a sample was processed, at least 6 million PBMCs were isolated. Findings of the study overall: CMV status of donors was not determined, possibly confounding expanded clonotype changes.

About this clonotype: Its matching antigen is unknown.

With a J-beta primer mix and a sample-barcoded 5' primer, a second PCR ran roughly 6 to 12 cycles. TCRdb processed the 5' RACE reads anew with MiXCR; each CDR3 protein has one entry. The data contain around 620,000 distinct CDR3 sequences, 25% to 30% of them seen just once; the ten biggest clones take up approximately 18%. Sample: blood. This TCR was sampled from a woman in her 70s in good health.

Written as DNA, the CDR3 is TGTGCCAGCAGCTTAAATGGGGGGCGGGAGACCCAGTACTTC. Translation gives CASSLNGGRETQYF. The chain uses TRBV7-2 and TRBJ2-5, with D possibly being TRBD1 or TRBD2 (6 bases each). Trimming left V 2 bases short and J 5 bases short, with 12 bases between. This CDR3 spans 14 amino acids. Per the germline V gene, CDR1 is SGHTA and CDR2 is FQGNSA.